This TCR beta chain was sequenced in a study of radiotherapy plus CTLA-4 blockade in lung cancer listed by TCRdb under 2018. For the wider study: Among enrolled patients, around 18% had an objective response and 30% to 35% reached disease control.

Study-wide conclusions, independent of this receptor: The strongest predictors of response, as reported, were early dynamic changes in blood T cell clones along with a rise in serum interferon-beta after radiation. After treatment with radiotherapy and ipilimumab, TCR clones that originated in tumors expanded in peripheral blood.

The CDR3 sequence holds 14 residues, the cysteine and phenylalanine included. Only CDR3 DNA remains: 42 bases, in frame from the first base. The junction shows trimming of 6 bases on V and 7 bases on J, plus 16 bases between the germline ends. Reading the germline V gene gives CDR1 SNHLY and CDR2 FYNNEI. The library was prepared using the immunoSEQ multiplex PCR assay. TCRdb provides this immuneACCESS table in a form limited to in-frame rearrangements. Some clones are lacking; in checked studies, under half of them reflect an unresolved V gene, and why the rest are absent is not known. Present in this sample are 90,000 or so clones, 83% of which were seen just once. Around 0.8% of the sample lies in the top ten. About this clone itself: What this receptor recognizes is not known. No qualities accompany the bases; no much larger clone lies one base away.

The study tested focal radiation therapy combined with CTLA-4 blockade (ipilimumab) in patients with chemo-refractory metastatic non-small-cell lung cancer. Sequenced here: peripheral blood, sampled from a patient treated with radiotherapy plus ipilimumab. The rearrangement combines TRBV2 with TRBJ1-5; the D gene remains uncertain. This clonotype was sampled from a human donor with non-small cell lung cancer who had stable disease on radiotherapy plus ipilimumab. The CDR3 protein sequence reads: CASRGPHERQPQHF. The DNA sequence is TGTGCCAGCAGGGGCCCCCATGAGAGGCAGCCCCAGCATTTT.